This entry describes one T cell receptor (beta chain). Original processing methods: Estimation of nucleated cell counts was performed using reference gene primer amplification. Profiling relied on immunoSEQ multiplex PCR, and the TCRdb table lists in-frame clones only, not all of them. That table is the source of V, J and clone size, and D and trimming were worked out from the DNA. The table records 210,000 or so clones, 78% of them present only once. V was clipped by 3 bases and J by 0 bases; unmatched bases: 3. The CDR3 consists of 15 residues. CDR1 and CDR2 from the germline V gene are SGHNT and YYREEE (reference sequence). The data originate from a study of blood T cell repertoires in COVID-19. For the study at large: From T cells, B-cell-depleted T cells, or PBMCs came the material, which was cDNA or gDNA.

The sequence came from a woman older than 75 with active or convalescent COVID-19. Sequenced sample: peripheral blood. This sequence joins TRBV5-4 and TRBJ1-3; 7 bases line up with TRBD1. CDR3 sequence (DNA): TGTGCCAGCAGCTGGGACAGCAGCTCTGGAAACACCATATATTTT. As protein: CASSWDSSSGNTIYF.